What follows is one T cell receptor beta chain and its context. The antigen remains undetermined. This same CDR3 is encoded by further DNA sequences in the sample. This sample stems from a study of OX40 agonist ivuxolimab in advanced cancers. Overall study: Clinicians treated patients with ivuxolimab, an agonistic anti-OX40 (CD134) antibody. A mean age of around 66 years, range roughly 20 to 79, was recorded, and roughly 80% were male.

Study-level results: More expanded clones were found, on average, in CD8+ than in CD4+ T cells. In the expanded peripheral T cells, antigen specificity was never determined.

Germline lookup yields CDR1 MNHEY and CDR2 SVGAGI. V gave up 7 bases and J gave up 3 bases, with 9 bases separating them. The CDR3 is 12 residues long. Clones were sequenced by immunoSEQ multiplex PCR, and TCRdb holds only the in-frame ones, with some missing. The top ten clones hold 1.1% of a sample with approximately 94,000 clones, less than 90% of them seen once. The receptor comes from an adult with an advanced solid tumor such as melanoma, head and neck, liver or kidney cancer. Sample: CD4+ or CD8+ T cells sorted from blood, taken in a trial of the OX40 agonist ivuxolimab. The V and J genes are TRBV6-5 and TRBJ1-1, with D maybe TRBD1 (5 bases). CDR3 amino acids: CASTLGDTEAFF. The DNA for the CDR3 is TGTGCCAGCACCCTAGGGGACACTGAAGCTTTCTTT.